This paragraph covers one TCR beta chain sequence. This sample was taken from a study of blood T cell repertoires in COVID-19. For the study at large: PBMCs, B-cell-depleted T cells, or T cells provided the cDNA or gDNA that made up the material.

With 4 bases clipped from V and 1 base from J, the junction kept 11 bases outside the gene matches. This CDR3 has 17 amino acids. Germline CDR1 reads MGHRA; CDR2 reads YSYEKL. Sequencing was performed with immunoSEQ multiplex PCR; in TCRdb, only in-frame clones are kept and a portion is missing. Of under 250,000 clones in the sample, roughly 84% were seen once. The sequence was obtained from a woman older than 75 with acute or convalescent COVID-19. The sequenced sample consisted of peripheral blood. This sequence joins TRBV4-1 and TRBJ1-2, with TRBD1 matching 8 bases. The CDR3 coding sequence is TGCGCCAGCAGCCCAGGGACGGGACAGGCCTTTAACTATGGCTACACCTTC. Amino acids: CASSPGTGQAFNYGYTF.